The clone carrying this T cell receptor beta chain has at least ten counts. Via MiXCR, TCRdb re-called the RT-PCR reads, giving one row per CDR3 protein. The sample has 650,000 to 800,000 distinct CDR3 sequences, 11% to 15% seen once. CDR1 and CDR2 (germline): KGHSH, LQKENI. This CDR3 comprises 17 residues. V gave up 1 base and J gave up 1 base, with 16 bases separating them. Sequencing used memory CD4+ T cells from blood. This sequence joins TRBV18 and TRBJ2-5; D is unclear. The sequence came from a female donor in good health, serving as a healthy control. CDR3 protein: CASSPRVLAAGQETQYF. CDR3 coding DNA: TGTGCCAGCTCACCACGCGTTCTCGCGGCAGGCCAAGAGACCCAGTACTTC.